This TCR beta chain stems from a study of blood T cell repertoires in COVID-19. The CDR3 covers 14 residues. Trimming took off 0 bases at V and 5 bases at J, with 10 bases between the two ends. CDR1 is LGHNA and CDR2 is YNFKEQ in the germline V gene. Assay: immunoSEQ multiplex PCR; the TCRdb copy retains only in-frame clones and omits some. The repertoire has 210,000 or so clones, 84% of them found once; the top ten carry around 19%. The table lists this clone with a count of one. The chain recombines TRBV4-2 with TRBJ2-5; D is perhaps TRBD1 (6 bases). This TCR was recovered from a human donor in a cohort sampled during active COVID-19. Sequences were obtained from peripheral blood. The CDR3 nucleotides are TGTGCCAGCAGCCAAGAAGGACAGCGGGAGACCCAGTACTTC. This encodes CASSQEGQRETQYF.